The source of this T cell receptor (beta chain) is a study of blood T cell repertoires in COVID-19. Across the study: Samples representing acute and convalescent COVID-19 were sourced from the United States, Italy and Spain. T cells, B-cell-depleted T cells, or PBMCs supplied cDNA or gDNA.

Per the authors' pipeline: The assay estimated nucleated cells by amplifying reference gene primers. Sequencing was performed with immunoSEQ multiplex PCR; in TCRdb, only in-frame clones are kept and a portion is missing. Clone size and the V and J calls come from that table; the DNA yielded D and trimming. The sample holds roughly 79,000 clones, 80% seen once. Germline CDR1 reads SGHRS; CDR2 reads YFSETQ. CDR3 size: 14 residues. Losses at the gene ends were 0 bases for V and 5 bases for J; bases not matched to a gene: 1. The clonotype originates from a man aged 60 to 75 with active or convalescent COVID-19. V is TRBV5-1 and J is TRBJ1-2, with 10 positions matching TRBD1. Sequencing was performed on peripheral blood. CDR3 sequence (DNA): TGCGCCAGCAGCTTGGGGGACAGGGGATATGGCTACACCTTC. Amino acids: CASSLGDRGYGYTF.